What follows are 10 T cell receptor beta chains derived from one specimen sequenced in a study of blood T cell repertoires in COVID-19. Sequencing was performed with immunoSEQ multiplex PCR; in TCRdb, only in-frame clones are kept and a portion is missing. The data show approximately 200,000 clones, roughly 90% seen once. Material: peripheral blood. The source is a woman aged 60-70 years with acute or convalescent COVID-19.

This clone was seen a single time. This chain connects TRBV30 to TRBJ1-6, with TRBD1 matching over 10 bases. Trimming removed 2 bases from V and 7 bases from J; junction bases left unmatched: 5. Germline values: CDR1 GTSNPN, CDR2 SVGIG (reference sequence). This CDR3 contains 15 residues. CDR3 nucleotide sequence: TGTGCCTGGAGTAGGACAGGGGGTCACAATTCACCCCTCCACTTT. It codes for CAWSRTGGHNSPLHF.

This chain links TRBV19 with TRBJ2-1; maybe TRBD2 (6 bases). The germline V gene has CDR1 LNHDA and CDR2 SQIVND (reference sequence). CDR3 length equals 14 residues. Trimming shortened V by 5 bases and J by 2 bases, and 10 bases separated the two germline ends. The CDR3 bases are TGTGCCAGTAGTCCTCGGACTACCTACAATGAGCAGTTCTTC. This translates into CASSPRTTYNEQFF.

This clone was seen more than once but under ten times. V and J are TRBV19 and TRBJ2-7, with a weak D call TRBD2 (5 bases). V lost 0 bases and J lost 0, with 9 bases in between. The CDR3 is 15 residues long. Germline-derived CDR1 and CDR2 are LNHDA and SQIVND (reference sequence). The CDR3 spells CASSIDRGISYEQYF. CDR3 in DNA: TGTGCCAGTAGTATAGATCGAGGGATCTCCTACGAGCAGTACTTC. Variable domain in full (rest from reference TRBV19 and TRBJ2-7): DGGITQSPKYLFRKEGQNVTLSCEQNLNHDAMYWYRQDPGQGLRLIYYSQIVNDFQKGDIAEGYSVSREKKESFPLTVTSAQKNPTAFYLCASSIDRGISYEQYFGPGTRLTVT.

The V call is TRBV24-1, the J call TRBJ1-2; TRBD1 is a possible D gene (6 bases). The ends were cut back, 4 bases at V and 5 bases at J, with 10 bases in the middle. This CDR3 comprises 13 residues. In germline, CDR1 is KGHDR, CDR2 SFDVKD. The CDR3 reads CATSDSDRYGYTF. CDR3 coding DNA: TGTGCCACCAGTGACTCGGACAGATATGGCTACACCTTC.

The rearrangement links TRBV1 to TRBJ2-1; the DNA was not used to check the table's D call, TRBD2. TRBV1 is marked as a pseudogene. The CDR3 contains 16 residues. Here the CDR3 DNA reads TGCACCAGCAGCCCCCCCCTAGCGAGATCCTACAATGAGCAGTTCTTC. This encodes CTSSPPLARSYNEQFF.

Points on this clone: It is unclear where the CDR3 begins or ends on the DNA, so no DNA is shown, and the CDR3 is as TCRdb lists it. The chain has TRBV4-2 and TRBJ2-2; TRBD2, as called in the table, went unchecked against the DNA. The length of the CDR3 is 19 amino acids, counting both ends. Per the germline V gene, CDR1 is LGHNA and CDR2 is YNFKEQ. CDR3 residues: CASSSSGVAGATNTGELFF.

V usage is TRBV3-1 (or the pseudogene TRBV3-2) and J usage is TRBJ1-2; D possibly corresponds to TRBD1 (6 bases). Trimming stripped 0 bases from V and 4 bases from J, with 12 bases between. The CDR3 is 15 residues long. Germline values: CDR1 LGHDT, CDR2 YNNKEL (reference sequence). For the CDR3, the DNA is TGTGCCAGCAGCCAAGAATTCGGGGGGCGCTATGGCTACACCTTC. Its protein is CASSQEFGGRYGYTF.

This chain uses TRBV7-8 with TRBJ2-1, with no clear D. The CDR3 is 16 amino acids. From germline, CDR1 is SGHVS and CDR2 FQNEAQ. V was cut by 5 bases and J by 4 bases, with 18 bases left in between. For the CDR3, the DNA is TGTGCCAGCAGCCTCCTCCTCTCTATGCTGTACAATGAGCAGTTCTTC. This encodes CASSLLLSMLYNEQFF.

This rearrangement joins TRBV5-8 to TRBJ2-1, with 9 bases matching TRBD1. The length of the CDR3 is 16 residues. With V trimmed by 6 bases and J by 2 bases, 9 bases remained unmatched. The germline CDR1 and CDR2 sequences are SGHTS and YDEGEE. Here the CDR3 reads CASTIRGTGTYNEQFF. The CDR3 coding sequence is TGTGCCAGCACAATTAGGGGGACAGGGACCTACAATGAGCAGTTCTTC.

The chain uses TRBV7-2 and TRBJ1-4; D call uncertain. V lost 7 bases, J lost 7 bases, and 13 bases lay in between. The CDR3 runs 13 residues. Germline V lookup: CDR1 SGHTA, CDR2 FQGNSA. The CDR3, as DNA: TGTGCCAGCAAGGTCGACTTCGGTGAAAAACTGTTTTTT. This encodes CASKVDFGEKLFF.